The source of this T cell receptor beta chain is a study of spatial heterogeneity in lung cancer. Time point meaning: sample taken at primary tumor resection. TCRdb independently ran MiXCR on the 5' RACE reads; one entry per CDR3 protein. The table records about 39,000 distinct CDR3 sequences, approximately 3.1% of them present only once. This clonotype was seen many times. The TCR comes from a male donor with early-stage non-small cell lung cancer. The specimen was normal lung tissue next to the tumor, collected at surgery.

The chain's CDR3 is CASSDYGRDYGYTF. DNA of the CDR3: TGTGCCAGCAGTGACTACGGCCGCGATTATGGCTACACCTTC. The chain couples TRBV2 to TRBJ1-2; no definite D call. Trimming cost V 3 bases and J 5 bases, with 13 bases left between them. Germline assignment: CDR1 SNHLY and CDR2 FYNNEI. This CDR3 has 14 amino acids.